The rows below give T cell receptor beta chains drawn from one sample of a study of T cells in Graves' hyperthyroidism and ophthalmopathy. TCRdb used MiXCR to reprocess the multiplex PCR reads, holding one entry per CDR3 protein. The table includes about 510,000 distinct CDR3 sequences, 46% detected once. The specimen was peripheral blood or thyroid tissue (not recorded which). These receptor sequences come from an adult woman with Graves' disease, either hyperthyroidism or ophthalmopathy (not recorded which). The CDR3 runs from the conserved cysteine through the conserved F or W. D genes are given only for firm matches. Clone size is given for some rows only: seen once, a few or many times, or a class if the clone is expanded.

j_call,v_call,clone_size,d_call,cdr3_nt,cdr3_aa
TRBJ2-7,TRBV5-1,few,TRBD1,TGCGCCAGCAGCTTGGTACCCGGGACAGTGAGCTCCTACGAGCAGTACTTC,CASSLVPGTVSSYEQYF
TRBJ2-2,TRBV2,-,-,TGTGCCACCCTTAGCGGAAACACCGGGGAGCTGTTTTTT,CATLSGNTGELFF
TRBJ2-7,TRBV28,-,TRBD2,TGTGCCAGCAGCCTAGCGGGGGCGGGCAGCACCTACGAGCAGTACTTC,CASSLAGAGSTYEQYF
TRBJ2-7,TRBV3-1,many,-,TGTGCCAGCAGCTTACGCTACGAGCAGTACTTC,CASSLRYEQYF
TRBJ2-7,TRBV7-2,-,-,TGTGCCAGCAGCTTGACCGCGGAGGGCTACGAGCAGTACTTC,CASSLTAEGYEQYF
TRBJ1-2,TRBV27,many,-,TGTGCCAGCAGGGGTCCAGGTTCGAGTTATGGCTACACCTTC,CASRGPGSSYGYTF
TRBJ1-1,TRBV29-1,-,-,TGCAGCGGAGGGCGTGAGTATCGGTCCTTCTTT,CSGGREYRSFF
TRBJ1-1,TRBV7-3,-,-,TGTGCCAGCAGCCTACGGACAAACCCCGGCACTGAAGCTTTCTTT,CASSLRTNPGTEAFF
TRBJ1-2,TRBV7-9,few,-,TGTGCCAGCAGCTTCCCGACTAGCGGACAAGATTTTGATGGCTACACCTTC,CASSFPTSGQDFDGYTF
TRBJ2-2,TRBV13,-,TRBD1,TGTGCCAGCAGCTTAGGCCAGGGGGCCGGGGAGCTGTGTTTT,CASSLGQGAGELCF
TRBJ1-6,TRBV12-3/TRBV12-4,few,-,TGTGCCAGCAGTGTCTCCCAGGGTTCACCCCTCCACTTT,CASSVSQGSPLHF
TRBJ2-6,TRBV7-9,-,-,TGTGCCAGCAGATTAGACAGCGGATTGTCTGGGGCCAACGTCCTGACTTTC,CASRLDSGLSGANVLTF
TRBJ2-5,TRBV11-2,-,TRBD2,TGTGCCAGCAGCTTTGGACTAGCGAGGTGGGAGACCCAGTACTTC,CASSFGLARWETQYF
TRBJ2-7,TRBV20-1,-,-,TGCAGTGCTAGGGGGGGGCAGGGTGGCTACGAGCAGTACTTC,CSARGGQGGYEQYF
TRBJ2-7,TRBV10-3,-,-,TGTGCCACCTCAAGACTTACCACGGGAGCCTCCTACGAGCAGTACTTC,CATSRLTTGASYEQYF
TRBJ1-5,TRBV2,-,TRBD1,TGTGCCAGCAATCGGGACAGTGTCAATCAGCCCCAGCATTTT,CASNRDSVNQPQHF
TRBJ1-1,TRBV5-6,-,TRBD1,TGTGCCAGCAGCGCTGGACAGGAGCACACTGAAGCTTTCTTT,CASSAGQEHTEAFF